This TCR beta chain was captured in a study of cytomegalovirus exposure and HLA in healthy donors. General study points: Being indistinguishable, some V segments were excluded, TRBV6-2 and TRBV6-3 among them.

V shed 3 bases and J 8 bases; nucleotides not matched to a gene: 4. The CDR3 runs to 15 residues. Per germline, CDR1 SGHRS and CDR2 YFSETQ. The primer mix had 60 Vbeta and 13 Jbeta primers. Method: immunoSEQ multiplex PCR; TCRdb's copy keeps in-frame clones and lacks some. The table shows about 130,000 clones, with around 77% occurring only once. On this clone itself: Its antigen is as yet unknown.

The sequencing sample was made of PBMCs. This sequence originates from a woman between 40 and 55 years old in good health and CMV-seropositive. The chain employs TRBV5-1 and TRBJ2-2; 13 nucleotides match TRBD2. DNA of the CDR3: TGCGCCAGCAGCTGGACTAGCGGGAGAGCGGGGGAGCTGTTTTTT. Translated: CASSWTSGRAGELFF.